The rows below give T cell receptor beta chains drawn from one sample of a study of cytomegalovirus exposure and HLA in healthy donors. Sequencing was performed with immunoSEQ multiplex PCR; in TCRdb, only in-frame clones are kept and a portion is missing. The sample has under 200,000 clones, 81% seen once. The sequenced sample consisted of PBMCs. The receptor set was obtained from a man aged 45 to 65 in good health and CMV-seropositive. CDR3s include the opening cysteine and the closing phenylalanine or tryptophan. A D gene is named only where the DNA matches it firmly. Part of the rows lack a size; the others show once, few, many or a class for expanded clones.

clone_size,j_call,d_call,v_call,cdr3_nt,cdr3_aa
NA,TRBJ2-3,TRBD2,TRBV10-3,TGTGCCGCCAAGCGGGAGCCTAGCACAGATACGCAGTATTTT,CAAKREPSTDTQYF
NA,TRBJ1-1,NA,TRBV29-1,TGCAGCGTTGAAAAACAGGGCTTCGACACTGAAGCTTTCTTT,CSVEKQGFDTEAFF
NA,TRBJ2-5,NA,TRBV5-6,TGTGCCAGCAGCTTGGGGGGGGTAAAGGAGACCCAGTACTTC,CASSLGGVKETQYF
few,TRBJ2-7,TRBD1,TRBV5-1,TGCGCCAGCAGCTTTGAACAGGGGGCTTACGAGCAGTACTTC,CASSFEQGAYEQYF
NA,TRBJ2-1,TRBD1,TRBV18,TGTGCCAGCTCACCCACTCAGACAGGGAGAAACAATGAGCAGTTCTTC,CASSPTQTGRNNEQFF
NA,TRBJ2-3,NA,TRBV11-2,TGTGCCAGCAGCCAGGGCATAACTAGCACAGATACGCAGTATTTT,CASSQGITSTDTQYF
once,TRBJ2-7,TRBD2,TRBV28,TGTGCCAGCGGTTTTGAGGGCGGGGGGGTGGGGGAGCAGTACTTC,CASGFEGGGVGEQYF
NA,TRBJ2-3,NA,TRBV14,TGTGCCAGCAGCGCACGACAGGGCACAGATACGCAGTATTTT,CASSARQGTDTQYF
NA,TRBJ2-1,NA,TRBV21-1,TGTGCCATCTTCGGGGGGAAACTAGCAGCGGAGAACAATGAGCAGTTCTTC,CAIFGGKLAAENNEQFF
NA,TRBJ2-5,NA,TRBV28,TGTGCCAGCAGTTTCCCACAGGGCGAGACCCAGTACTTC,CASSFPQGETQYF
NA,TRBJ1-3,TRBD1,TRBV5-1,TGCGCCAGCAGCTTGGGGGACAGGGCTGGAAACACCATATATTTT,CASSLGDRAGNTIYF
NA,TRBJ2-2,TRBD2,TRBV27,TGTGCCAGCAGTCGATTTACTAGCGGGGGAACCGGGGAGCTGTTTTTT,CASSRFTSGGTGELFF
NA,TRBJ2-7,NA,TRBV29-1,TGCAGCGCCCTCACCGGGTACGAGCAGTACTTC,CSALTGYEQYF
once,TRBJ1-4,NA,TRBV5-1,TGCGCCAGCAGCTTGGTCACAGGCTCAACTAATGAAAAACTGTTTTTT,CASSLVTGSTNEKLFF
few,TRBJ1-5,NA,TRBV30,TGTGCCTGGAGTGGGTTCACAGGGAGAAATCAGCCCCAGCATTTT,CAWSGFTGRNQPQHF
NA,TRBJ2-3,TRBD2,TRBV9,TGTGCCAGCAGCGGTACTAGCGCTAGCACAGATACGCAGTATTTT,CASSGTSASTDTQYF
once,TRBJ2-2,NA,TRBV7-6,TGTGCCAGCAGCTTAGAGCCGGGGGCGAACACCGGGGAGCTGTTTTTT,CASSLEPGANTGELFF
NA,TRBJ2-1,TRBD1,TRBV4-1,TGCGCCAGCAGCCAAGTGGGGACAGGGAGGGGGTACAATGAGCAGTTCTTC,CASSQVGTGRGYNEQFF
NA,TRBJ1-1,TRBD1,TRBV10-3,TGTGCCATCTGCCGGACAGGGGGGAACACTGAAGCTTTCTTT,CAICRTGGNTEAFF
NA,TRBJ2-1,TRBD2,TRBV7-2,TGTGCCAGCAGCCCCACTAGCGGGCTAGAGGGTGAGCAGTTCTTC,CASSPTSGLEGEQFF
few,TRBJ1-4,NA,TRBV6-6,TGTGCCAGCAGTTACTCAGGGGGAGTGGAAAAACTGTTTTTT,CASSYSGGVEKLFF
NA,TRBJ2-5,TRBD1,TRBV5-1,TGCGCCAGCAGCTGGATGACAGGGGAGGTGACCCAGTACTTC,CASSWMTGEVTQYF
NA,TRBJ2-2,TRBD1,TRBV7-2,TGTGCCAGCAGCATGAGACAGGGCAACACCGGGGAGCTGTTTTTT,CASSMRQGNTGELFF
NA,TRBJ2-3,NA,TRBV6-1,TGTGCCAGCAGTGACATGGGGCTAGGCACAGATACGCAGTATTTT,CASSDMGLGTDTQYF
NA,TRBJ1-1,TRBD1,TRBV9,TGTGCCAGCAGCCCATACGGACAGGGTGGGAACACTGAAGCTTTCTTT,CASSPYGQGGNTEAFF
NA,TRBJ2-1,TRBD2,TRBV6-5,TGTGCCAGCAGTTACGGGAGGGTGAACAATGAGCAGTTCTTC,CASSYGRVNNEQFF
NA,TRBJ2-1,TRBD1,TRBV27,TGTGCCAGCAGGGAGGACAGGGTTAGTTTTAATGAGCAGTTCTTC,CASREDRVSFNEQFF
NA,TRBJ2-5,NA,TRBV4-1,TGCGCCAGCAGCCACTGGAGGGGAGAGACCCAGTACTTC,CASSHWRGETQYF
NA,TRBJ2-1,NA,TRBV4-3,TGCGCCAGCAGCCAAGATAAGTGGGGGGAGTCATACAATGAGCAGTTCTTC,CASSQDKWGESYNEQFF
NA,TRBJ1-5,TRBD1,TRBV27,TGTGCCAGCAGTTCCAGAACAGGGGCCCAGCCCCAGCATTTT,CASSSRTGAQPQHF
once,TRBJ2-5,TRBD2,TRBV5-6,TGTGCCAGCAGCTTACTAGCGGGGGCAGAGACCCAGTACTTC,CASSLLAGAETQYF
NA,TRBJ1-3,NA,TRBV10-1,TGCGCCAGCAGTGAGTCGATCCGGGGGGATGGAAACACCATATATTTT,CASSESIRGDGNTIYF
NA,TRBJ1-2,NA,TRBV10-2,TGCGCCAGCAGTGAGGAATCTATTGGTGGCTACACCTTC,CASSEESIGGYTF
NA,TRBJ2-2,NA,TRBV14,TGTGCCAGCAGCGCGGTCAATCTCAACACCGGGGAGCTGTTTTTT,CASSAVNLNTGELFF
few,TRBJ2-7,TRBD2,TRBV2,TGTGCCAGCAGTGCTCGGGCGGGAGTCTACGAGCAGTACTTC,CASSARAGVYEQYF
few,TRBJ1-4,TRBD1,TRBV13,TGTGCCAGCAGCTCTTCCCGGGACAGGGGATATGAAAAACTGTTTTTT,CASSSSRDRGYEKLFF
NA,TRBJ1-2,NA,TRBV4-1,TGCGCCAGCAGCCAAGCCGACACTCCCAACTATGGCTACACCTTC,CASSQADTPNYGYTF
NA,TRBJ1-4,NA,TRBV7-9,TGTGCCAGCAGCTCAGCACTCGCAACTAATGAAAAACTGTTTTTT,CASSSALATNEKLFF
few,TRBJ1-4,TRBD1,TRBV7-2,TGTGCCAGCAGCTTAGATGGACAGGGGATTTGGGGTGAAAAACTGTTTTTT,CASSLDGQGIWGEKLFF
NA,TRBJ2-4,NA,TRBV7-9,TGTGCCAGCAGCCCCGTAGCCAAAAACATTCAGTACTTC,CASSPVAKNIQYF
NA,TRBJ2-1,TRBD2,TRBV28,TGTGCCAGCAGATCCTCGGAGCGGGGGGCTGATAGCTCCTACAATGAGCAGTTCTTC,CASRSSERGADSSYNEQFF
NA,TRBJ2-1,TRBD1,TRBV5-4,TGTGCCAGCAGCTTGGACAGGGGGCTGTACAATGAGCAGTTCTTC,CASSLDRGLYNEQFF
NA,TRBJ2-1,TRBD2,TRBV7-7,TGTGCTAGCAGCGTCGGTCTAGCGGGAACCGATGAGCAGTTCTTC,CASSVGLAGTDEQFF
NA,TRBJ2-5,NA,TRBV5-5,TGTGCCAGCAGCTTACACTCCCTCCGGGGCCAAGAGACCCAGTACTTC,CASSLHSLRGQETQYF
few,TRBJ1-2,NA,TRBV6-5,TGTGCCAGCAGTAACAGGGCGTCCTATGGCTACACCTTC,CASSNRASYGYTF
NA,TRBJ2-5,NA,TRBV18,TGTGCCAGCTCACCCCAACTAGGTTATGAGACCCAGTACTTC,CASSPQLGYETQYF
NA,TRBJ1-5,TRBD1,TRBV29-1,TGCAGCGTTGATCCTACAGGGGGTTTCAATCAGCCCCAGCATTTT,CSVDPTGGFNQPQHF
NA,TRBJ2-4,TRBD1,TRBV4-1,TGCGCCAGCAGCTCCCCATCCACAGGGGGAGTCAAAAACATTCAGTACTTC,CASSSPSTGGVKNIQYF
NA,TRBJ2-7,NA,TRBV5-5,TGTGCCAGCAGCACAGAAGGGAGAGAGCAGTACTTC,CASSTEGREQYF
few,TRBJ2-3,TRBD1,TRBV4-2,TGTGCCAGCAGCGGCCCGGGACAGGTCCTTTACGGGCGCACAGATACGCAGTATTTT,CASSGPGQVLYGRTDTQYF
once,TRBJ2-2,TRBD2,TRBV7-9,TGTGCCAGCAGCCCAGTAGCGGGGGGCCTGAACACCGGGGAGCTGTTTTTT,CASSPVAGGLNTGELFF
once,TRBJ2-1,TRBD2,TRBV4-1,TGCGCCAGCAGCCAAACCCCGACTAGCGGGAGCTACAATGAGCAGTTCTTC,CASSQTPTSGSYNEQFF
NA,TRBJ2-3,NA,TRBV2,TGTGCCAGCAGTGAGTCGGAGGATACGCAGTATTTT,CASSESEDTQYF
NA,TRBJ2-6,NA,TRBV4-2,TGTGCCAGCAGCCAAGCAGCGGTTCGCTCTGGGGCCAACGTCCTGACTTTC,CASSQAAVRSGANVLTF
few,TRBJ1-6,NA,TRBV19,TGTGCCAGTAGATGGAGCTCCTATAATTCACCCCTCCACTTT,CASRWSSYNSPLHF